The 22 T cell receptor beta chains in this list originate from one sample, sequenced in a study of response to subunit inactivated influenza vaccine. TCRdb re-derived calls from the RT-PCR reads in MiXCR, one entry per CDR3 protein. The data show hundreds of thousands of distinct CDR3 sequences, less than 20% seen once. The sequencing used PBMCs from blood, collected 11 to 12 days after vaccination. The origin of the receptors is a man in his fifties who received an inactivated influenza vaccine.

The rearrangement uses TRBV11-2 and TRBJ1-2, with a tentative D call TRBD1 (5 bases). The V end lost 3 bases, the J end lost 4 bases, and 18 bases lay between the germline ends. The CDR3 is made up of 16 amino acids. Germline values: CDR1 SGHAT, CDR2 FQNNGV. The CDR3 DNA follows: TGTGCCAGCAGCTTGAGGGTTAGGGGAGGTAGCTATGGCTACACCTTC. Translating gives CASSLRVRGGSYGYTF.

The chain employs TRBV7-2 and TRBJ1-6; D is ambiguous. Between the trimmed V and J ends, which lost 3 bases and 0 bases, there was a span of 6 bases. CDR1 is SGHTA and CDR2 is FQGNSA in the germline V gene. There are 15 residues in the CDR3. CDR3 coding DNA: TGTGCCAGCAGCTTCAGCAGCTCCTATAATTCACCCCTCCACTTT. Translated, it gives CASSFSSSYNSPLHF.

The chain combines TRBV6-2 or TRBV6-3 with TRBJ2-5; either TRBD1 or TRBD2 may fit D (5 bases each). Germline CDR1 reads MNHEY; CDR2 reads SVGEGT. The length of the CDR3 is 17 residues. Trimming stripped 0 bases from V and 5 bases from J, with 19 bases between. The CDR3 DNA sequence: TGTGCCAGCAGTTACTCGACCGGGGCCTGGGGCGGGGAGACCCAGTACTTC. It encodes CASSYSTGAWGGETQYF.

This clonotype was recorded a few times. This chain links TRBV15 with TRBJ2-1, with 8 bases lining up with TRBD2. CDR1 is LNHNV, CDR2 YYDKDF, per germline (reference sequence). J gave up 2 bases and V 0 bases, and 3 bases lay outside the gene matches. This CDR3 is built from 16 residues. The CDR3 region is CATSRDSRGAYNEQFF. The CDR3 DNA is TGTGCCACCAGCAGAGACTCGCGGGGGGCCTACAATGAGCAGTTCTTC.

This clonotype was seen a handful of times. V and J are TRBV6-2 or TRBV6-3 and TRBJ2-7, with unresolved D. Trimming took 2 bases from V and 1 from J, leaving 15 bases between them. CDR3 length equals 16 residues. Germline V gene sequence: CDR1 MNHEY, CDR2 SVGEGT. CDR3 DNA sequence: TGTGCCAGCAGTTACAAAGTCCGTCCTATTTCCTACGAGCAGTACTTC. Its translation: CASSYKVRPISYEQYF.

A few counts support this clonotype. V usage is TRBV7-2 and J usage is TRBJ2-1; TRBD1 aligns across 9 bases. Germline assignment: CDR1 SGHTA and CDR2 FQGNSA. The V and J ends lost 5 bases and 7 bases, in that order; junction bases with no gene match: 6. This CDR3 region has 14 residues. The CDR3 DNA reads TGTGCCAGCAGCATAGGACAGGGGCGGAATGAGCAGTTCTTC. This translates into CASSIGQGRNEQFF.

This clonotype has a handful of counts. J is TRBJ2-1 and V is TRBV2; the match to TRBD1 covers 10 bases. This CDR3 has 14 amino acids. V was pared by 7 bases and J by 7 bases, with 7 bases of the junction left unmatched. The germline CDR1 and CDR2 sequences are SNHLY and FYNNEI. The CDR3 nucleotides are TGTGCCAGCACCTCGGGACAGGGGAGAAATGAGCAGTTCTTC. The encoded protein is CASTSGQGRNEQFF.

This chain uses TRBV7-9 with TRBJ1-5; 7 positions agree with TRBD1. V trimming: 1 base; J trimming: 7 bases; junction bases outside the gene matches: 7. CDR3 length: 15 amino acids. Per germline, CDR1 SEHNR and CDR2 FQNEAQ (reference sequence). CDR3 region: CASSLVEQGMQPQHF. The DNA of the CDR3 is TGTGCCAGCAGCTTAGTAGAACAGGGGATGCAGCCCCAGCATTTT.

This clonotype turned up a few times. V and J are TRBV3-1 and TRBJ2-7, with no clear D. This CDR3 is 13 amino acids long. Germline V gives CDR1 LGHDT, CDR2 YNNKEL (reference sequence). V was clipped by 1 base and J by 7 bases, with 11 bases between them. The CDR3 coding sequence is TGTGCCAGCAGCCAAGCGGATTCTCTGGAGCAGTACTTC. It is translated as CASSQADSLEQYF.

In its sample, this clonotype was seen a few times. V usage is TRBV7-6 and J usage is TRBJ2-3, with a possible D match to TRBD2 (5 bases). Germline V gives CDR1 SGHVS, CDR2 FNYEAQ. The CDR3 length is 18 residues. Between the trimmed V and J ends, which lost 1 base and 0 bases, there was a span of 17 bases. DNA for the CDR3: TGTGCCAGCAGCTTAGGAGGGCGCAGGCCTCCTAGCACAGATACGCAGTATTTT. Translating it yields CASSLGGRRPPSTDTQYF.

This rearrangement joins TRBV7-2 to TRBJ1-1; D gene uncertain. V dropped 3 bases and J dropped 10 bases, with 18 bases sitting between them. This CDR3 has 14 amino acids. Germline CDR1 and CDR2: SGHTA and FQGNSA. The CDR3 coding sequence is TGTGCCAGCAGCTTTACCGGACTTTTAACGGGAGCTTTCTTT. Translating gives CASSFTGLLTGAFF.

The J gene is TRBJ2-4, the V gene TRBV7-2; maybe TRBD2 (6 bases). Germline V gives CDR1 SGHTA, CDR2 FQGNSA. V lost 0 bases and J 2 bases, leaving 8 bases between the germline ends. The length of the CDR3 is 15 residues. The CDR3: CASSLAGSSKNIQYF. The CDR3 DNA is TGTGCCAGCAGCTTAGCCGGGAGTTCCAAAAACATTCAGTACTTC.

The J gene is TRBJ2-1, the V gene TRBV7-2, with TRBD2 matching over 7 bases. The trim removed 3 bases at V and 4 bases at J, leaving 3 bases unmatched. The CDR3 sequence is 14 residues long. Germline V CDR1 and CDR2: SGHTA, FQGNSA. CDR3 coding DNA: TGTGCCAGCAGCTTTACTAGCGATTACAATGAGCAGTTCTTC. It specifies CASSFTSDYNEQFF.

V and J are TRBV28 and TRBJ2-3, with 10 positions matching TRBD1. Trimming cost V 2 bases and J 4 bases; bases outside gene matches: 6. This CDR3 has 16 amino acids. Germline V gene lookup returns CDR1 MDHEN and CDR2 SYDVKM. CDR3 sequence reads: CASSLLTGGGSDTQYF. DNA for the CDR3: TGTGCCAGCAGTTTACTGACAGGGGGCGGTTCAGATACGCAGTATTTT.

This clonotype was counted a few times. V usage is TRBV9 and J usage is TRBJ2-7; 12 bases fit TRBD2. The junction had 5 bases not matched to a gene; V was cut back by 3 bases and J by 4 bases. CDR1 and CDR2 (germline): SGDLS, YYNGEE. This CDR3 is 15 amino acids long. The CDR3 sequence: CASSAGTSGFYEQYF. The CDR3, as DNA: TGTGCCAGCAGCGCAGGGACTAGCGGGTTTTACGAGCAGTACTTC.

The rearrangement uses TRBV30 and TRBJ2-6; perhaps TRBD1 as D (5 bases). Looked up from germline, CDR1 is GTSNPN and CDR2 is SVGIG (reference sequence). The CDR3 length is 14 residues. With 3 bases removed from V and 4 bases from J, the gap between germline ends came to 10 bases. The CDR3 coding sequence is TGTGCCTGGAGCTCAGGGTTGGGGGCCAACGTCCTGACTTTC. Its protein is CAWSSGLGANVLTF.

This clonotype was recorded at least ten times. The chain links TRBV7-2 to TRBJ2-1, with D maybe TRBD1 (5 bases). The V gene's germline CDR1 is SGHTA and CDR2 FQGNSA. V shed 4 bases and J shed 5 bases, with 12 bases lying between them. The CDR3 spans 14 residues. CDR3: CASSSTQGNNEQFF. The CDR3 DNA is TGTGCCAGCAGCTCAACTCAGGGAAACAATGAGCAGTTCTTC.

The chain has TRBV4-3 and TRBJ2-7; TRBD2 agrees at 8 bases. The CDR3 sequence is 15 residues long. V dropped 1 base and J dropped 4; count of bases not matched to a gene: 6. The germline V gene encodes CDR1 LGHNA and CDR2 YSLEER. The CDR3 protein is CASSQVLAGWYEQYF. The CDR3, as DNA: TGCGCCAGCAGCCAAGTGTTAGCGGGGTGGTACGAGCAGTACTTC.

There are a few counts of this clonotype. The genes are TRBV20-1 and TRBJ2-2; TRBD2 aligns across 9 bases. Germline CDR1 reads DFQATT; CDR2 reads SNEGSKA (reference sequence). This CDR3 comprises 14 residues. V lost 8 bases, J lost 5 bases, and 9 bases stayed unmatched. Here the CDR3 reads CSFLAGFETGELFF. As DNA, the CDR3 is TGCAGTTTCCTAGCGGGATTCGAAACCGGGGAGCTGTTTTTT.

V is TRBV6-2 or TRBV6-3 and J is TRBJ2-5; 10 bases fit TRBD2. The germline V gene has CDR1 MNHEY and CDR2 SVGEGT. The CDR3 has 18 amino acids. V lost 3 bases to trimming and J lost 4 bases; unmatched junction nucleotides: 14. The CDR3 reads CASSYTKGLAATLETQYF. The CDR3 DNA sequence: TGTGCCAGCAGTTATACTAAAGGACTAGCGGCCACACTAGAGACCCAGTACTTC.

This clonotype was seen only a few times. The chain has TRBV15 and TRBJ2-1; possibly TRBD1 for D (5 bases). Trimming stripped 0 bases from V and 7 bases from J, with 16 bases between. The germline CDR1 and CDR2 sequences are LNHNV and YYDKDF (reference sequence). This CDR3 is 16 amino acids long. The CDR3 DNA reads TGTGCCACCAGCAGAGATCGGGCAGGGTTAGGGAATGAGCAGTTCTTC. Translation: CATSRDRAGLGNEQFF.

This clonotype showed up many times. This chain links TRBV12-3 or TRBV12-4 with TRBJ1-1; 7 bases agree with TRBD1. The CDR3 spans 14 residues. Germline trimming cut 3 bases from V and 2 bases from J; bases unmatched to any gene: 3. CDR3 region: CASSFRGPNTEAFF. CDR3 sequence (DNA): TGTGCCAGCAGTTTTAGGGGGCCCAACACTGAAGCTTTCTTT.